This T cell receptor (beta chain) emerged from a study of beta chain features in type 1 diabetes. General study results and limits: TCRB CDR3s from Type 1 diabetes patients were moderately but significantly shorter in all four CD4+ subsets. High-TCR-expressing cells could be over-represented by cDNA sequencing.

The authors obtained over 95% purity in all sorted populations. Expressed TCRB transcripts were sequenced because the isolated RNA had all been reverse transcribed beforehand. Assay used: immunoSEQ multiplex PCR; TCRdb lists only in-frame clones, some missing. The repertoire includes roughly 240,000 clones, around 24% of them detected once, and about 0.011% sits in the top ten. On this clone: Its matching antigen is unknown.

Sequencing was performed on naive CD4+ T cells from blood. The sequence was obtained from a woman in her twenties or thirties with type 1 diabetes.

The CDR3 bases are TGTGCCAGCAGCCCGGTCAGGGGGCTCGAGCAGTACTTC. This sequence encodes CASSPVRGLEQYF. The chain has TRBV5-4 and TRBJ2-7; 8 bases fit TRBD1. The CDR3 contains 13 residues. V shed 4 bases, J shed 6 bases, and the junction held 6 bases outside the gene matches. CDR1 SGHNT and CDR2 YYREEE come from the germline V gene (reference sequence).